This TCR beta chain was found in a study of OX40 agonist ivuxolimab in advanced cancers. Study-level information: Hepatocellular carcinoma, melanoma, renal cell or head and neck cancer was diagnosed in the dose-escalation patients. Three dose-escalation patients had partial responses: one with hepatocellular carcinoma and two with cutaneous melanoma.

This clone was observed a handful of times. Assay used: immunoSEQ multiplex PCR; TCRdb lists only in-frame clones, some missing. In the table there are 50,000 to 75,000 clones, approximately 86% of which are singletons. The receptor was isolated from an adult with an advanced solid tumor such as melanoma, head and neck, liver or kidney cancer. Sample: CD4+ or CD8+ T cells sorted from blood, taken in a trial of the OX40 agonist ivuxolimab.

CDR3 region: CASSLADRFNEQFF. CDR3 coding DNA: TGCGCCAGCAGCTTAGCCGACAGGTTCAATGAGCAGTTCTTC. The V gene is TRBV5-1, the J gene TRBJ2-1, with a possible D match to TRBD1 (6 bases). Per the germline V gene, CDR1 is SGHRS and CDR2 is YFSETQ. The CDR3 is 14 amino acids. The V gene lost 2 bases and the J gene lost 6 bases, with 12 bases spanning the gap.